This TCR beta chain is from a study of T-cell memory formation after mild COVID-19 (dated by TCRdb to the early 2020s). Regarding the complete study: TCR sequence clusters from the two donors were found to be largely donor specific. In two donors, T-cell clones that expanded and contracted after mild COVID-19 were followed by sequencing TCRalpha and TCRbeta repertoires longitudinally. The cohort was made up of two young adult volunteers, one female and one male, who were previously healthy.

A distance of 18 bases separates the germline ends of V and J, which lose 5 bases and 5 bases respectively. CDR1 and CDR2 are read off the germline V gene as MDHEN and SYDVKM. CDR3 length: 16 amino acids, cysteine to phenylalanine. The entry retains the CDR3 DNA only, 48 bases that are in frame from base 1. The sequencing machine was an Illumina NovaSeq 6000. cDNA libraries for TCRalpha and TCRbeta were prepared by 5'RACE using constant-segment primers, with sample barcodes and unique molecular identifiers added. Trizol reagent was used to extract RNA from every sample. Libraries were amplified in two PCR steps, with a second sample barcode and Illumina TruSeq adapters added in the second step. The libraries were sequenced on an Illumina NovaSeq using 2 x 150 bp paired-end reads. Under the source paper's analysis protocol: With migec v1.2.7, reads were demultiplexed and then collapsed into UMI-guided consensus sequences. With mixcr v2.1.11, UMI consensuses were aligned to TRA and TRB V and J templates and assembled into clonotypes. A clonotype was counted as expanded or contracted only if both edgeR and NoisET called the change significant, with noise models trained on biological replicates. For edgeR calls, the cutoffs were a false discovery rate-adjusted p below 0.01 and a log2 fold-change threshold of 1. As an exploratory analysis of dynamics, max-normalized trajectories of the 1000 most abundant clonotypes were examined with PCA combined with hierarchical clustering. The CD4 or CD8 phenotype of responding clones was assigned using the separately sequenced CD4+ and CD8+ repertoires. TCRdb redid the processing of the public reads, applying fastp at Q25 and MiXCR, and retained in-frame beta chains. Identical CDR3 proteins give one entry, which carries the most common genes and DNA. TCRdb's processing, not the authors', yielded these V and J calls. This sample comprises about 160,000 distinct CDR3 sequences, 30% to 35% of them detected only once. The top ten constitute about 11% of the sample.

This clonotype showed up just a few times. Which antigen it targets is not known. The sample holds no much larger clone one base away, and base qualities are not on file. Ficoll-Paque density gradient centrifugation was the method used to isolate PBMCs. Study-wide conclusions, independent of this receptor: Clones contracting from day 15 to 85 had balanced CD4/CD8 phenotypes, while a second wave expanding from day 15 to 37 was biased towards CD4+. Whether the second-wave clones peaking on day 37 were SARS-CoV-2 specific was not confirmed. Some responding clones were detected in pre-infection memory, suggesting pre-existing cross-reactive memory T cells joined the SARS-CoV-2 response. The study covered only two mild cases, and larger cohorts including severe cases with pre-infection samples were considered necessary. Contracting CD4+ clones were found mainly in CM and EM memory subsets, while CD8+ clones were enriched in EMRA.

The chain was built from TRBV28 and TRBJ2-2; the D region possibly corresponds to TRBD2 (6 bases align). What was sequenced was PBMCs or a T cell subset sorted from them (not recorded which). This sequence originates from an adult woman who had mild COVID-19 (a few samples of this study predate the infection). The sample titles of this study are shuffled in the database, so cell type and time point are left out; the donor was told from shared clones. The nucleotides are TGTGCCAGCAGTCCCGGTGGTAGCGGAATTACCGGGGAGCTGTTTTTT. Translated, this is CASSPGGSGITGELFF. Supplemented by the reference TRBV28 and TRBJ2-2 proteins around the CDR3, the complete variable domain is DVKVTQSSRYLVKRTGEKVFLECVQDMDHENMFWYRQDPGLGLRLIYFSYDVKMKEKGDIPEGYSVSREKKERFSLILESASTNQTSMYLCASSPGGSGITGELFFGEGSRLTVL.